The 15 T cell receptor beta chains given below trace back to one sample, sequenced in a study of human T cells and chemical hapten exposure. TCRdb independently ran MiXCR on the RACE reads; one entry per CDR3 protein. The sample has approximately 350,000 distinct CDR3 sequences, roughly 6.9% seen once. Time point: patch test 1, 2 weeks after DPC sensitization. The treatment here: therapeutic diphenylcyclopropenone sensitization with weekly scalp DPC. The sample was whole blood, taken in connection with sensitization to the hapten diphenylcyclopropenone (DPC). All receptors derive from a woman under 30 with alopecia areata. Some clones in this sample may be carry-over from other donors' samples.

This clonotype has a single count. The gene calls are TRBV15 and TRBJ1-1; 9 nucleotides agree with TRBD1. CDR3 length equals 17 residues. V was clipped by 3 bases and J by 4 bases; unmatched bases: 12. Germline lookup yields CDR1 LNHNV and CDR2 YYDKDF (reference sequence). The CDR3 spells CATSSPPPWGQGTEAFF. The CDR3 DNA follows: TGTGCCACCAGCAGTCCACCGCCGTGGGGACAGGGCACTGAAGCTTTCTTT.

The rearrangement uses TRBV27 and TRBJ1-1; 10 bases match TRBD1. The CDR3 consists of 16 residues. Trimming at V came to 6 bases and at J to 4 bases, leaving 11 bases not matched to a gene. Germline lookup yields CDR1 MNHEY and CDR2 SMNVEV (reference sequence). The CDR3 here is CASRRFPGQGTTEAFF. The DNA for the CDR3 is TGTGCCAGCAGACGGTTCCCGGGACAGGGGACCACTGAAGCTTTCTTT.

This clonotype was counted many times. V gene TRBV28 combines with J gene TRBJ1-1; a weak D match, TRBD1 (6 bases). The CDR3 loop spans 15 amino acids. Trimming removed 1 base from V and 4 bases from J, with 13 bases in between. CDR1 is MDHEN, CDR2 SYDVKM, per germline. CDR3 amino acids: CASSLLGGPGTEAFF. The CDR3 DNA is TGTGCCAGCAGTTTATTGGGGGGGCCCGGCACTGAAGCTTTCTTT. Full variable domain (rest looked up from reference TRBV28 and TRBJ1-1): DVKVTQSSRYLVKRTGEKVFLECVQDMDHENMFWYRQDPGLGLRLIYFSYDVKMKEKGDIPEGYSVSREKKERFSLILESASTNQTSMYLCASSLLGGPGTEAFFGQGTRLTVV.

Many counts were recorded for this clonotype. V and J are TRBV7-9 and TRBJ1-6; weak D call: TRBD1 (6 bases). Per the germline V gene, CDR1 is SEHNR and CDR2 is FQNEAQ (reference sequence). The CDR3 has 17 residues. V was pared by 0 bases and J by 1 base, with 10 bases between. CDR3 sequence (DNA): TGTGCCAGCAGCTTAGCCCGGGGGCGGTCCTATAATTCACCCCTCCACTTT. It encodes CASSLARGRSYNSPLHF.

There are many counts of this clonotype. The chain recombines TRBV4-1 with TRBJ2-7; 13 bases line up with TRBD2. Germline CDR1 is MGHRA and CDR2 is YSYEKL. CDR3 length equals 15 residues. V was pared by 1 base and J by 6 bases, with 3 bases of the junction left unmatched. This chain's CDR3 is CASSQGGLAGIEQYF. The CDR3 DNA sequence: TGCGCCAGCAGCCAAGGGGGACTAGCGGGGATCGAGCAGTACTTC.

The chain uses TRBV9 and TRBJ1-5, with TRBD1 matching over 8 bases. Germline V gives CDR1 SGDLS, CDR2 YYNGEE. The CDR3 is 15 amino acids. Trimming cost V 3 bases and J 7 bases; bases outside gene matches: 9. CDR3 in amino acids: CASSAEDRGGQPQHF. The DNA for the CDR3 is TGTGCCAGCAGCGCGGAAGACAGGGGTGGCCAGCCCCAGCATTTT.

The sample holds many counts of this clonotype. The J gene is TRBJ1-1, the V gene TRBV7-9, with a possible D match to TRBD1 (6 bases). Trimming cost V 2 bases and J 5 bases, with 9 bases left between them. There are 13 residues in the CDR3. Germline CDR1 SEHNR, CDR2 FQNEAQ (reference sequence). CDR3 coding DNA: TGTGCCAGCAGCTTAAAAACAGGGACTGAAGCTTTCTTT. Protein product: CASSLKTGTEAFF. The full variable domain, its missing parts supplied by reference TRBV7-9 and TRBJ1-1, is DTGVSQNPRHKITKRGQNVTFRCDPISEHNRLYWYRQTLGQGPEFLTYFQNEAQLEKSRLLSDRFSAERPKGSFSTLEIQRTEQGDSAMYLCASSLKTGTEAFFGQGTRLTVV.

This clonotype was counted many times. The genes are TRBV29-1 and TRBJ1-1; D ambiguous. The V gene's germline CDR1 is SQVTM and CDR2 ANQGSEA. Trimming pared 1 base from V and 7 bases from J, leaving 10 bases between. The CDR3 consists of 12 residues. The CDR3 loop is CSVEGRAFEAFF. CDR3 nucleotide sequence: TGCAGCGTTGAAGGTAGAGCTTTTGAAGCTTTCTTT.

This clonotype was recorded at least ten times. The chain combines TRBV7-2 with TRBJ2-2; 9 bases line up with TRBD1. The ends lost 5 bases at V and 5 bases at J; junction bases unmatched: 3. The germline CDR1 and CDR2 sequences are SGHTA and FQGNSA. The CDR3 sequence is 14 residues long. The CDR3, as DNA: TGTGCCAGCAGCCTGGGACAGGGAACCGGGGAGCTGTTTTTT. Its protein product is CASSLGQGTGELFF.

A note on this clonotype: This may stem from a read error, because a much larger clone lies one nucleotide away. This CDR3 is CTSSYFRSTDTQYF. CDR3 DNA sequence: TGTACCAGCAGTTACTTTAGGAGCACAGATACGCAGTATTTT. The V gene is TRBV6-2 or TRBV6-3, the J gene TRBJ2-3; no firm D call. CDR3 length: 14 amino acids. Looked up from germline, CDR1 is MNHEY and CDR2 is SVGEGT.

There are many counts of this clonotype. The gene calls are TRBV20-1 and TRBJ2-7, with 9 bases matching TRBD2. The ends lost 6 bases at V and 1 base at J; junction bases unmatched: 7. Germline CDR1 and CDR2: DFQATT and SNEGSKA (reference sequence). The CDR3 contains 14 residues. The CDR3, as DNA: TGCAGTGCCATCGGACTAGCGCCGTCCTACGAGCAGTACTTC. It is translated as CSAIGLAPSYEQYF.

This clonotype appeared a few times. The V call is TRBV20-1, the J call TRBJ1-4; D ambiguous. The germline V gene encodes CDR1 DFQATT and CDR2 SNEGSKA (reference sequence). V gave up 7 bases and J gave up 0 bases, with 9 bases separating them. CDR3 size: 13 residues. The chain's CDR3 is CSVRQSTNEKLFF. DNA for the CDR3: TGCAGTGTCCGGCAGTCAACTAATGAAAAACTGTTTTTT.

This clonotype was counted at least ten times. This chain connects TRBV4-1 to TRBJ2-4; TRBD1 matches 8 bases. This CDR3 comprises 18 residues. V trimming: 3 bases; J trimming: 5 bases; junction bases outside the gene matches: 15. From germline, CDR1 is MGHRA and CDR2 YSYEKL. The CDR3 DNA sequence: TGCGCCAGCAGCCAGGATCCCCCGGACAGGGTCGGGGAAAACATTCAGTACTTC. Its protein is CASSQDPPDRVGENIQYF.

This clonotype has just a few counts. This chain joins TRBV12-3 or TRBV12-4 and TRBJ1-2; no clear D gene. The CDR3 loop spans 14 amino acids. V was pared by 6 bases and J by 7 bases, with 18 bases between. This CDR3 reads CASSPGYEGSGYTF. The CDR3 DNA follows: TGTGCCAGCAGCCCCGGTTACGAAGGGAGTGGCTACACCTTC.

This chain joins TRBV20-1 and TRBJ1-2; 7 bases fit TRBD1. The V gene end was trimmed by 6 bases and the J gene end by 4 bases; junction bases not matched to a gene: 8. This CDR3 spans 13 amino acids. Per the germline V gene, CDR1 is DFQATT and CDR2 is SNEGSKA (reference sequence). For the CDR3, the DNA is TGCAGTGCGTCGGACAGGTCGGGCTATGGCTACACCTTC. Protein: CSASDRSGYGYTF.